The present T cell receptor (beta chain) was sequenced within a study of cytomegalovirus exposure and HLA in healthy donors. In the study overall: About 85 million unique TCRs from HLA-typed donors were held in an early release of data. Study-level points and caveats: TCR beta sequences numbering fewer than 20,000 were associated with HLA alleles at 0.05 false discovery rate in a later analysis.

The CDR3 sequence is 15 residues long. V dropped 5 bases and J dropped 9; count of bases not matched to a gene: 14. The germline V gene has CDR1 SGHVS and CDR2 FNYEAQ. With respect to this clone: Its cognate antigen is unknown.

It was with 60 Vbeta and 13 Jbeta primers that the PCR ran. The protocol was immunoSEQ multiplex PCR, while the TCRdb copy is restricted to in-frame clones and leaves out a portion. Counted here are around 25,000 clones, just under 80% occurring once; the ten biggest clones make up 4% to 5.5%. The chain joins TRBV7-6 to TRBJ2-5; 8 nucleotides align to TRBD2. The specimen sequenced was PBMCs. The origin of this receptor is a male donor in good health and CMV-seronegative. CDR3 DNA: TGTGCCAGCAGCCACGACGGACTAGCCGGGGGGGCCCAGTACTTC. It is translated as CASSHDGLAGGAQYF.